This TCR beta chain was captured in a study of OX40 agonist ivuxolimab in advanced cancers. Turning to the study itself: Patients assigned to dose escalation were diagnosed with hepatocellular carcinoma, melanoma, renal cell or head and neck cancer. The mean age was roughly 60 years, ranging from about 20 to 90, with approximately 83% of participants male.

As for this clone: The antigen remains undetermined.

Trimming took off 0 bases at V and 9 bases at J, with 26 bases between the two ends. Per germline, CDR1 SGHDN and CDR2 FVKESK. The CDR3 extends over 18 amino acids. No patient had autoimmune disease or received systemic immunosuppression. The data were produced by immunoSEQ multiplex PCR, yet TCRdb's version contains in-frame clones alone and is incomplete. The table has 55,000 to 80,000 clones, 81% seen once. Study-level findings and limits: Several nonresponders also turned out to have low normalized T-cell clonal expansion.

The J gene is TRBJ1-1, the V gene TRBV14; D possibly corresponds to TRBD1 (6 bases). This sequence was found in an adult with an advanced solid tumor such as melanoma, head and neck, liver or kidney cancer. The sample consisted of CD4+ or CD8+ T cells sorted from blood, taken in a trial of the OX40 agonist ivuxolimab. The CDR3 loop is CASSQDLGRAGASRQAFF. The DNA for the CDR3 is TGTGCCAGCAGCCAAGATCTAGGGAGGGCAGGGGCCTCCAGGCAAGCTTTCTTT.